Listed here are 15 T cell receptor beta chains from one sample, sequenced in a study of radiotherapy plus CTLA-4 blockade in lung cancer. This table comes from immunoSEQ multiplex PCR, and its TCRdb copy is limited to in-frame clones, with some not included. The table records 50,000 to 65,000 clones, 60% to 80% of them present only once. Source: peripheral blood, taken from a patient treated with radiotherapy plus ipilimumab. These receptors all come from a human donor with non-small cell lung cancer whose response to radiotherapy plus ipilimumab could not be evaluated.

CDR3 nucleotides: TGTGCCAGCAGAACTAGCGGGGTTACCTACGAGCAGTACTTC. Amino acids: CASRTSGVTYEQYF. The chain links TRBV27 to TRBJ2-7, with 10 bases identical to TRBD2. Germline V lookup: CDR1 MNHEY, CDR2 SMNVEV (reference sequence). CDR3 length equals 14 residues. V gave up 6 bases and J gave up 2 bases; unmatched junction bases: 4.

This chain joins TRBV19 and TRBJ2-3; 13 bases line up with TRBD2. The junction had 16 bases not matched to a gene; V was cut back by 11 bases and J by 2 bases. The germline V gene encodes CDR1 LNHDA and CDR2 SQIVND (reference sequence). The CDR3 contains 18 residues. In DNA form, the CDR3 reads TGTGCCGTATCCAAGTATGCCGGGACTAGCGGGGTCACAGATACGCAGTATTTT. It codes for CAVSKYAGTSGVTDTQYF.

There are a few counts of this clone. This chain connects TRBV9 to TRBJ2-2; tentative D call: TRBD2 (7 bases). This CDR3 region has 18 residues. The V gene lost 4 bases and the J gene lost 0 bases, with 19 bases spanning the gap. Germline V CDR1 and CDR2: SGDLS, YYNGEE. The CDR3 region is CASSSRGRRGPNTGELFF. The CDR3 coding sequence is TGTGCCAGCAGCTCCCGGGGGAGGCGGGGGCCGAACACCGGGGAGCTGTTTTTT.

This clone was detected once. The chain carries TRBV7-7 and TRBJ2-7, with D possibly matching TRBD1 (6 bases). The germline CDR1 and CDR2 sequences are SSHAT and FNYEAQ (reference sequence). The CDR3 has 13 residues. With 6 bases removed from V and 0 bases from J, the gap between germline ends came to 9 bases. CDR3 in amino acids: CASSLDSSYEQYF. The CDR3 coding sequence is TGTGCCAGCAGTTTGGACAGCTCCTACGAGCAGTACTTC.

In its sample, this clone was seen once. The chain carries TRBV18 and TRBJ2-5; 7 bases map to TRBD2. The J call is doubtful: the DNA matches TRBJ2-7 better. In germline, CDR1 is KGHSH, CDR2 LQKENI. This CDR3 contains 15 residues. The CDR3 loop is CASSPAVPGGYEQYF. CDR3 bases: TGTGCCAGCTCACCAGCGGTCCCCGGGGGGTACGAGCAGTACTTC.

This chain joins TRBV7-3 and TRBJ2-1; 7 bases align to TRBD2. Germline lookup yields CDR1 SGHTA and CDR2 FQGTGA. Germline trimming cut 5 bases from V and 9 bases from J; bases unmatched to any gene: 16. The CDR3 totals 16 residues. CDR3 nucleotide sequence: TGTGCCAGCAGCCCTTACAGCGGGGTGATCTTGAGTGAGCAGTTCTTC. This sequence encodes CASSPYSGVILSEQFF.

The CDR3 DNA reads TGTGCCAGCAGCTCAGCCGGGACTAGCGGAAACTACGAGCAGTACTTC. Translating it yields CASSSAGTSGNYEQYF. The chain employs TRBV7-2 and TRBJ2-7; 11 bases map to TRBD2. V was pared by 4 bases and J by 3 bases, with 8 bases of the junction left unmatched. The CDR3 runs to 16 residues. Germline V gene sequence: CDR1 SGHTA, CDR2 FQGNSA.

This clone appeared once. CDR3 in amino acids: CASSYYRADGYTF. CDR3 coding DNA: TGTGCCAGCAGCTATTACAGGGCGGATGGCTACACCTTC. This rearrangement joins TRBV5-5 to TRBJ1-2; possible D gene TRBD1, 6 bases. This CDR3 comprises 13 residues. Trimming removed 3 bases from V and 6 bases from J, with 12 bases in between. Germline CDR1 and CDR2: SGHKS and YYEKEE (reference sequence).

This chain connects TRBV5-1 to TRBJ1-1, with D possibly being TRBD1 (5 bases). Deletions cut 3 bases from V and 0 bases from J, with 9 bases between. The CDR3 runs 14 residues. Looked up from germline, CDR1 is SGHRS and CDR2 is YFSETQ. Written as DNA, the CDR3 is TGCGCCAGCAGCTCGACCAGGGTGAACACTGAAGCTTTCTTT. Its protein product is CASSSTRVNTEAFF.

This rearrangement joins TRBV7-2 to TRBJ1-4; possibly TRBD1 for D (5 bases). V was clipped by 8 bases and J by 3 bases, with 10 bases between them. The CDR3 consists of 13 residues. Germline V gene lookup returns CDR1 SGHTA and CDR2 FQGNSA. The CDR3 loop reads CASAAGANEKLFF. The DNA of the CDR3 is TGTGCCAGCGCAGCGGGGGCTAATGAAAAACTGTTTTTT.

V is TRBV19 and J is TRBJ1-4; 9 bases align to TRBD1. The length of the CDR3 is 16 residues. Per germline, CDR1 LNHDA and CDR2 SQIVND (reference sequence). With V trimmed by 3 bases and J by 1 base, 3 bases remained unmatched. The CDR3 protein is CASSIGTGKTNEKLFF. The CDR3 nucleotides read TGTGCCAGTAGTATTGGGACAGGGAAAACTAATGAAAAACTGTTTTTT.

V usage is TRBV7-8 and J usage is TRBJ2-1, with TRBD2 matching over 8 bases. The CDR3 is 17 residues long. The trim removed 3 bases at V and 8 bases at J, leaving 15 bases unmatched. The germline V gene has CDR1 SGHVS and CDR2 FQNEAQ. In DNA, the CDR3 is TGTGCCAGCAGCTTGCTAACCGGGACTAGTTTGAACGATGAGCAGTTCTTC. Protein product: CASSLLTGTSLNDEQFF.

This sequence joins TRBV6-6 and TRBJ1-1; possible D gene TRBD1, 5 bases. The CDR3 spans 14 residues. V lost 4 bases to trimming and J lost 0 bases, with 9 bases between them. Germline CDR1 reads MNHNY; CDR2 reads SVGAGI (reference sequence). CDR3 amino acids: CASSWEQVNTEAFF. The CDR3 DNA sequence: TGTGCCAGCAGTTGGGAACAGGTGAACACTGAAGCTTTCTTT.

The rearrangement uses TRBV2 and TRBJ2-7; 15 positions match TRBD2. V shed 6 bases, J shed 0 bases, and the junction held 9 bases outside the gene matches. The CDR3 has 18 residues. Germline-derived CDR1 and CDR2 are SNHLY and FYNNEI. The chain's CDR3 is CASSPSGLAGGSSYEQYF. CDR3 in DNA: TGTGCCAGCAGCCCCTCGGGACTAGCGGGGGGAAGCTCCTACGAGCAGTACTTC.

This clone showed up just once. The CDR3 nucleotides read TGCGCCAGCAGCTTCGACACCTCAGGGGAAAAACTGTTTTTT. As protein: CASSFDTSGEKLFF. This rearrangement joins TRBV5-1 to TRBJ1-4; maybe TRBD1 (5 bases). Trimming took 2 bases from V and 8 from J, leaving 13 bases between them. The CDR3 loop spans 14 amino acids. Per the germline V gene, CDR1 is SGHRS and CDR2 is YFSETQ.